This T cell receptor (beta chain) was identified in a study of blood T cell repertoires in COVID-19 (dated by TCRdb to 2020 to 2022). Regarding the research as a whole: Collaborator samples came from the United States, Italy and Spain and covered acute and convalescent phases of COVID-19. Samples came from the ongoing ImmuneRACE study (first 160 participants) plus 1,254 subjects from 6 global collaborators. Where HLA class I and class II types were available, the types were taken from metadata supplied by the sample provider, not from assay-based typing. The repertoires were made available in a free public database intended to serve as a resource for research on the immune response to SARS-CoV-2. The material from the prospective study consisted of cDNA or gDNA derived from T cells, B-cell-depleted T cells, or PBMCs. Sample metadata almost always included a de-identified subject ID, COVID-19 status, age in years and sex. Deeply sampled blood TCRbeta repertoires from subjects exposed to, actively infected with, or recovered from COVID-19 were included in the dataset.

Study-wide conclusions, independent of this receptor: The quantity of clinical and demographic metadata differed by source and by participant and was supplied without curation.

A second Seattle source provided samples from volunteer blood donors who had recovered from COVID-19. The collaborating institutions used their own protocols to collect whole blood in K2EDTA tubes. Collaborator samples were shipped for TCRbeta analysis as frozen whole blood, isolated PBMCs, or DNA extracted from either sample type. Concerning this clone itself: The target of this receptor is not known. Base qualities are not recorded, but no much larger clone differs from it by a single base.

The immunoSEQ Assay, a bias-controlled multiplex PCR, was used to amplify TCRbeta CDR3 regions from genomic DNA. Turning to the authors' computational methods: Within the assay, amplification of reference gene primers was used to estimate how many nucleated cells each sample contained. To quantify the absolute abundance of each unique TCRbeta CDR3 rearrangement, sequence reads were collapsed and filtered. For each sample, productive Simpson clonality was calculated by taking the square root of Simpson's diversity index across productive rearrangements. The clones in this table, taken by TCRdb from immuneACCESS, are in-frame only. Not every clone is retained; where verified, under half of the shortfall comes from an unresolved V gene, and the cause of the rest is unknown. The V and J calls and clone size were taken over from that table, and D and trimming were inferred from the DNA. Here the sample has approximately 130,000 clones; approximately 86% occur a single time. About 17% of the sample goes to the ten largest clones.

Including cysteine and phenylalanine, the CDR3 has 12 amino acids. Solely the CDR3 DNA is kept, with 36 bases framed from the first base. Ends trimmed: V by 5 bases, J by 8 bases; bases unmatched to a gene: 4. CDR1 is given as KGHSH and CDR2 as LQKENI, both from the germline V gene. This clonotype originated in a woman between 45 and 65 years old who had recovered from COVID-19. Sample: peripheral blood. The sequence joins TRBV18 to TRBJ1-2; TRBD1 matches 8 bases in the middle. In nucleotide form, the sequence is TGTGCCAGCTCAAGGACAGGGCGCGGCTACACCTTC. Its translation is CASSRTGRGYTF.